This T cell receptor (beta chain) emerged from a study of blood T cell repertoires in COVID-19. Study-level background: COVID-19 samples, acute and convalescent, were from the United States, Italy and Spain.

Original data processing: Amplified reference gene primers provided the basis for estimating nucleated cell counts. Repertoires were generated with immunoSEQ multiplex PCR, while TCRdb's copy carries only in-frame clones and drops some. D and trimming come from the DNA, and the V and J calls and clone size come from that table. The profile covers under 450,000 clones, with about 91% appearing a single time and 10% to 15% taken by the ten largest. Germline trimming cut 10 bases from V and 5 bases from J; bases unmatched to any gene: 10. CDR3 size: 14 residues. Germline CDR1 reads SGHNT; CDR2 reads YENEEA.

Sequenced material: peripheral blood. The chain links TRBV11-3 to TRBJ2-2, with 7 bases identical to TRBD2. The clonotype comes from a woman in her 50s with COVID-19, enrolled during active disease. The CDR3 is CATQKVGGTGELFF. The CDR3 nucleotides read TGTGCCACCCAGAAAGTGGGGGGGACCGGGGAGCTGTTTTTT.